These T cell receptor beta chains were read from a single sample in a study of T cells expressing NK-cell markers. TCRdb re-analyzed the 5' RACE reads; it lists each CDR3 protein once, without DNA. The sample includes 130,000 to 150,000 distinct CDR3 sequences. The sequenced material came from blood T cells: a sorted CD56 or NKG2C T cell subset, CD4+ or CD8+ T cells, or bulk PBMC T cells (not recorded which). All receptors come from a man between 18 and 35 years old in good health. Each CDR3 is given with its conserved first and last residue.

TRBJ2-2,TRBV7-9,CASSSRDSITGELFF
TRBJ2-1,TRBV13,CASSLFSSYNEQFF
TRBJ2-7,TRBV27,CASSFGTDSYEQYF
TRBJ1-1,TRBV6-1,CASRFLQGDGGTEAFF
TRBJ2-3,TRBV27,CASGGTPTVDTQYF
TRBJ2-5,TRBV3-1,CASSLGLAGETQYF
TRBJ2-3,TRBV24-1,CATSARTGRSTDTQYF
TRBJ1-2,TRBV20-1,CSAREIPVLGQGTGYTF
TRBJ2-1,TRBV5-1,CASSHLEAYNEQFF
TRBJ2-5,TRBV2,CASSEEVQETQYF
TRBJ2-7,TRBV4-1,CASSQVAPLYEQYF
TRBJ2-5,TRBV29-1,CSVEDGLAGGAQETQYF
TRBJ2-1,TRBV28,CASSLSGGDEQFF
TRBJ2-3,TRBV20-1,CSASYPGTSGSTDTQYF
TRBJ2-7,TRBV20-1,CSARAIAEHYEQYF
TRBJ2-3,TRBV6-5,CASSYSASGRADTQYF
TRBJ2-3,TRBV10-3,CAISESFADTQYF
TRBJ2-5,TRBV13,CASSYRQATKETQYF
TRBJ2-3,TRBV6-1,CASSTGQSGTDTQYF
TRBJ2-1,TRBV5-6,CASSLVSSEQFF
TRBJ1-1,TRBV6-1,CASSDMGPWAEAFF
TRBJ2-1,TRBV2,CASSEEVGISYNEQFF
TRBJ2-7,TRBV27,CASSSWLGTSGRGGSYEQYF
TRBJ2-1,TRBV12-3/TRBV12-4,CASMGAGQNPQSSYNEQFF
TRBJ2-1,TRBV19,CASRQAPLYNEQFF
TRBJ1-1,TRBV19,CASSGGHTEAFF
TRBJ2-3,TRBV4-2,CASSLPGEGWADTQYF
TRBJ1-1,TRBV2,CASSASGLGGTEAFF
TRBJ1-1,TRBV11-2,CASTWGQYSEAFF
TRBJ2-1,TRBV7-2,CASSLGVAAYNEQFF
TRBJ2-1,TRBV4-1,CASSQDGPRTTYNEQFF
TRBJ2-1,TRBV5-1,CASSFGGLAGNNEQFF
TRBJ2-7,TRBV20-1,CSARDGSGMFTGPLYEQYF
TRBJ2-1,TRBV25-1,CASSEFKGSSYNEQFF
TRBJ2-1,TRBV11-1,CASSRPGTSGSLRNEQFF
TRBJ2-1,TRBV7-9,CASSHREYNEQFF
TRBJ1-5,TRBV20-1,CSALRQGVFDQPQHF
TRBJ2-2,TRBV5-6,CASSLGRATGELFF
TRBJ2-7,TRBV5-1,CASSLGRLAERGYEQYF
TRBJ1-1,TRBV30,CAWSPSIGSTEAFF
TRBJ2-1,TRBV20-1,CSTRQGNEQFF
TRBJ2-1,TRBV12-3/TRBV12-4,CASSSAIAGDSNEQFF
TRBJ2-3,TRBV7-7,CASSLGAGGDTDTQYF
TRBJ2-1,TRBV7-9,CASSWQSGREQFF
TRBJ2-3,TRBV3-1,CASHIAGETDTQYF
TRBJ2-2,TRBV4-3,CASSQDLSLVGSGELFF
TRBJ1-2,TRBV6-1,CASSELETGTILIYGYTF
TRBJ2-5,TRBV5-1,CASSWTSGRGPETQYF
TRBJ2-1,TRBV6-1,CASNYRSGTEQFF
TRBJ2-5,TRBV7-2,CASSLRAGQIEETQYF
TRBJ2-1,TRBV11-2,CASSFGLAGIPSYNEQFF
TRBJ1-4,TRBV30,CAWSAPGQGEKLFF